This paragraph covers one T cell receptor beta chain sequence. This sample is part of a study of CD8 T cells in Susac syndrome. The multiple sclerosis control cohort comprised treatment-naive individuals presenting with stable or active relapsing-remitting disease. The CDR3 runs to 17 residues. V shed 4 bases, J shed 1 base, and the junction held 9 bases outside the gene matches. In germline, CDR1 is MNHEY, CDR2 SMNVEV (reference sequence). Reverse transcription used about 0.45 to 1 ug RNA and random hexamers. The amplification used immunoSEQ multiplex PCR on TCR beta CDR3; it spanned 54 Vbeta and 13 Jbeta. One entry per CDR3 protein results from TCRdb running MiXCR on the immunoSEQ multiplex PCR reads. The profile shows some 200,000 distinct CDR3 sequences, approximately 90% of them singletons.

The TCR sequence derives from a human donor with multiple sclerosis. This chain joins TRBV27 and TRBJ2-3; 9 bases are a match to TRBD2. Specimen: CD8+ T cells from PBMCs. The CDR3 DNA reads TGTGCCAGCAGTTCCCCCCAGTTAGCGGGAGGCACAGATACGCAGTATTTT. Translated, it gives CASSSPQLAGGTDTQYF.